This TCR beta chain was profiled in a study of molecular identifiers for immune sequencing clone quantification. Sorted naive CD8 T cells, roughly 20,000 to 1,100,000, were sequenced from 10%, 30% or 50% RNA. In the sort, naive CD8 T cells were defined as CD8+CD4-CCR7+CD45RA+. TCRdb recomputed calls from the PCR reads with MiXCR, one row per CDR3 protein. Here the sample spans just under 65,000 distinct CDR3 sequences, 15% to 20% being singletons. This clonotype was seen at least ten times. The antigen is unknown. The CDR3 is made up of 13 amino acids. Trimming shortened V by 2 bases and J by 2 bases, and 9 bases separated the two germline ends. Germline CDR1 SQVTM, CDR2 ANQGSEA. Whole-study findings and limits: Underestimated sizes of highly expanded clones could result from identical TCR molecules that share a barcode.

Sample: naive CD8+ T cells from blood, with Jurkat cell RNA spiked in. Subset of the sample: FACS-sorted CD8+CD4-CCR7+CD45RA+ naive T cells. The rearrangement uses TRBV29-1 and TRBJ2-5; D possibly corresponds to TRBD1 (5 bases). The TCR sequence derives from a human donor in good health. Some libraries in this study had Jurkat cell RNA spiked in. CDR3 region: CSVELRAQETQYF. The DNA for the CDR3 is TGCAGCGTTGAACTCAGGGCTCAAGAGACCCAGTACTTC.